A single sample is the source of the 20 T cell receptor beta chains below, sequenced in a study of glioma-infiltrating T cells. Using RNA template, CDR3s of TCR alpha and beta were amplified with iRepertoire arm-PCR. TCRdb re-derived calls from the multiplex PCR reads in MiXCR, one entry per CDR3 protein. The table has some 190,000 distinct CDR3 sequences, more than 25% seen once. The specimen sequenced was glioma tissue, nonneoplastic brain tissue, or PBMCs (not recorded which). The receptor source for this set is a human donor with low-grade glioma or glioblastoma, undergoing nonglioma brain surgery, or in good health (not recorded which).

The chain combines TRBV3-1 with TRBJ2-7; unclear D gene. V lost 1 base and J 5 bases, leaving 12 bases between the germline ends. In germline, CDR1 is LGHDT, CDR2 YNNKEL (reference sequence). The CDR3 consists of 14 residues. The CDR3 sequence: CASSQGEGRHEQYF. CDR3 nucleotide sequence: TGTGCCAGCAGCCAAGGTGAAGGGCGGCACGAGCAGTACTTC.

Ten or more counts support this clonotype. The V call is TRBV20-1, the J call TRBJ2-4, with D possibly matching TRBD2 (5 bases). Trimming pared 6 bases from V and 8 bases from J, leaving 17 bases between. The CDR3 totals 13 residues. From germline, CDR1 is DFQATT and CDR2 SNEGSKA (reference sequence). CDR3: CSAPTGGGDIQYF. CDR3 in DNA: TGCAGTGCCCCGACTGGCGGAGGTGACATTCAGTACTTC.

This chain joins TRBV28 and TRBJ1-6; 7 nucleotides match TRBD1. The CDR3 consists of 18 residues. Germline V lookup: CDR1 MDHEN, CDR2 SYDVKM. The CDR3 coding sequence is TGTGCGAGCGGTCACCGGGGTCGACAGGGCTCCTATAATTCACCCCTCCACTTT. Its translation is CASGHRGRQGSYNSPLHF.

As to this clonotype: The junction differs from germline at one of its ends, possibly a read error. This CDR3 reads CSSSPCVSNEQFF. In DNA form, the CDR3 reads TGTTCCAGCAGCCCGTGTGTCTCGAATGAGCAGTTCTTC. V and J are TRBV11-3 and TRBJ2-1; unclear D gene. The germline V gene has CDR1 SGHNT and CDR2 YENEEA. This CDR3 is 13 amino acids long.

The V call is TRBV4-1, the J call TRBJ2-7; 10 nucleotides align to TRBD1. This CDR3 region has 15 residues. Germline CDR1 is MGHRA and CDR2 is YSYEKL. Trimming cost V 3 bases and J 0 bases; bases outside gene matches: 2. DNA of the CDR3: TGCGCCAGCAGCCAGAGGACAGGGGGCTCCTACGAGCAGTACTTC. Its translation: CASSQRTGGSYEQYF.

The chain combines TRBV12-3 or TRBV12-4 with TRBJ1-3; D call uncertain. V lost 7 bases, J lost 1 base, and 11 bases lay in between. This CDR3 region has 14 residues. The CDR3 spells CASIFRISGNTIYF. The CDR3 DNA follows: TGTGCCAGCATTTTCCGTATTTCTGGAAACACCATATATTTT.

Ten or more counts support this clonotype. V is TRBV6-1 and J is TRBJ2-7, with D possibly TRBD1 on 6 matching bases. Trimming took off 6 bases at V and 3 bases at J, with 15 bases between the two ends. Germline CDR1 MNHNS, CDR2 SASEGT. This CDR3 is 14 amino acids long. The CDR3 DNA is TGTGCCAGCAGCCTCGATAGGGGGAGCTACGAGCAGTACTTC. This codes for CASSLDRGSYEQYF.

This clonotype was seen at least ten times. This chain links TRBV7-2 with TRBJ2-5; D is ambiguous. The germline gives CDR1 SGHTA, CDR2 FQGNSA. The CDR3 consists of 12 residues. Trimming removed 5 bases at V and 2 bases at J, with 6 bases between. The CDR3 spells CASSVPQETQYF. CDR3 coding DNA: TGTGCCAGCAGCGTACCACAAGAGACCCAGTACTTC.

This clonotype occurred many times. This chain connects TRBV7-2 to TRBJ1-2; possibly TRBD1 for D (5 bases). The CDR3 has 14 residues. Germline V gene data show CDR1 as SGHTA and CDR2 as FQGNSA. Trimming pared 1 base from V and 4 bases from J, leaving 10 bases between. The chain's CDR3 is CASSLGQGAYGYTF. Written as DNA, the CDR3 is TGTGCCAGCAGCTTAGGGCAGGGAGCCTATGGCTACACCTTC.

The table lists this clonotype with many counts. One junction end does not reproduce the germline sequence, and a read error may be involved. The V and J genes are TRBV7-2 and TRBJ2-7; D is possibly TRBD2 (6 bases). This CDR3 has 14 amino acids. The germline gives CDR1 SGHTA, CDR2 FQGNSA. CDR3 coding DNA: TGTGCCAGCAGCGTAGCGGTCACATCCTACGAGCAGTACTTC. Translating gives CASSVAVTSYEQYF. The full variable domain, in which reference TRBV7-2 and TRBJ2-7 provide the parts outside the CDR3, is GAGVSQSPSNKVTEKGKDVELRCDPISGHTALYWYRQSLGQGLEFLIYFQGNSAPDKSGLPSDRFSAERTGGSVSTLTIQRTQQEDSAVYLCASSVAVTSYEQYFGPGTRLTVT.

This clonotype was recorded at least ten times. The chain uses TRBV20-1 and TRBJ1-1, with 9 bases that match TRBD1. The CDR3 is made up of 16 amino acids. CDR1 DFQATT and CDR2 SNEGSKA come from the germline V gene (reference sequence). V dropped 6 bases and J dropped 0; count of bases not matched to a gene: 11. In DNA, the CDR3 is TGCAGTGCACCGAACAGGGGGCAAAAACTGAACACTGAAGCTTTCTTT. It codes for CSAPNRGQKLNTEAFF.

Details on this clonotype: This could be a read error, since a much larger clone is one nucleotide away. As DNA, the CDR3 is TGTTCCAGCACTTCGTCCGGGACTAGCGGGTTCAAAAAATACAATGAGCAGTTCTTC. Amino acids: CSSTSSGTSGFKKYNEQFF. The chain recombines TRBV27 with TRBJ2-1; 12 nucleotides agree with TRBD2. CDR3 size: 19 residues. Germline CDR1 reads MNHEY; CDR2 reads SMNVEV (reference sequence).

This clonotype showed up just a few times. V usage is TRBV12-5 and J usage is TRBJ1-2, with D possibly TRBD1 on 6 matching bases. Deletions cut 5 bases from V and 7 bases from J, with 14 bases between. The CDR3 runs 13 residues. Per germline, CDR1 LGHNT and CDR2 FRNRAP. CDR3 bases: TGTGCTAGTGGTCCTCAGACAGGTCGTGGCTACACCTTC. Its protein is CASGPQTGRGYTF. Together with reference TRBV12-5 and TRBJ1-2, the CDR3 gives the full variable domain: DARVTQTPRHKVTEMGQEVTMRCQPILGHNTVFWYRQTMMQGLELLAYFRNRAPLDDSGMPKDRFSAEMPDATLATLKIQPSEPRDSAVYFCASGPQTGRGYTFGSGTRLTVV.

The chain combines TRBV5-1 with TRBJ1-6; 8 nucleotides line up with TRBD1. V gave up 4 bases and J gave up 9 bases; unmatched junction bases: 6. This CDR3 is 14 amino acids long. The germline V gene has CDR1 SGHRS and CDR2 YFSETQ. CDR3 sequence reads: CASSRDRNGSPLHF. The CDR3 bases are TGCGCCAGCAGCCGGGACAGGAACGGTTCACCCCTCCACTTT. The whole variable domain, filled in from reference TRBV5-1 and TRBJ1-6, reads KAGVTQTPRYLIKTRGQQVTLSCSPISGHRSVSWYQQTPGQGLQFLFEYFSETQRNKGNFPGRFSGRQFSNSRSEMNVSTLELGDSALYLCASSRDRNGSPLHFGNGTRLTVT.

This clonotype was recorded many times. The V and J genes are TRBV7-2 and TRBJ2-3; 11 bases are shared with TRBD2. The length of the CDR3 is 16 residues. Germline V lookup: CDR1 SGHTA, CDR2 FQGNSA. V dropped 2 bases and J dropped 1; count of bases not matched to a gene: 2. The CDR3 spells CASSLLAGGGTDTQYF. DNA for the CDR3: TGTGCCAGCAGCTTACTAGCGGGAGGCGGCACAGATACGCAGTATTTT.

This clonotype was picked up many times. In DNA form, the CDR3 reads TGCAGTGCTAGTGGGGACAGCCCCTACGAGCAGTACTTC. It translates to CSASGDSPYEQYF. The rearrangement uses TRBV20-1 and TRBJ2-7; 7 bases map to TRBD1. The germline V gene encodes CDR1 DFQATT and CDR2 SNEGSKA (reference sequence). With V trimmed by 3 bases and J by 2 bases, 4 bases remained unmatched. There are 13 residues in the CDR3.

This clonotype was picked up many times. CDR3 DNA sequence: TGCAGTGCTCGAGGGAGGGAGGGTGAGCAGTTCTTC. Translating gives CSARGREGEQFF. The chain links TRBV20-1 to TRBJ2-1, with 7 bases that match TRBD2. With V trimmed by 5 bases and J by 9 bases, 7 bases remained unmatched. This CDR3 contains 12 residues. CDR1 and CDR2 (germline): DFQATT, SNEGSKA (reference sequence).

This clonotype was counted only a few times. The chain employs TRBV5-1 and TRBJ1-1; 8 bases map to TRBD1. Germline-derived CDR1 and CDR2 are SGHRS and YFSETQ. The junction had 10 bases not matched to a gene; V was cut back by 3 bases and J by 0 bases. The CDR3 extends over 17 amino acids. Here the CDR3 reads CASSSPGQDVMNTEAFF. Here the CDR3 DNA reads TGCGCCAGCAGCTCGCCGGGACAGGACGTAATGAACACTGAAGCTTTCTTT.

This clonotype came up many times. The chain uses TRBV3-1 and TRBJ2-7; D uncertain. Per germline, CDR1 LGHDT and CDR2 YNNKEL (reference sequence). Trimming removed 1 base from V and 6 bases from J, with 13 bases in between. CDR3 length equals 14 residues. CDR3 sequence reads: CASSQGTRTSEQYF. The CDR3 nucleotides are TGTGCCAGCAGCCAAGGTACCAGGACGAGCGAGCAGTACTTC.

The rearrangement joins TRBV5-5 to TRBJ1-5; the match to TRBD1 covers 7 bases. The CDR3 contains 14 residues. Germline V gives CDR1 SGHKS, CDR2 YYEKEE (reference sequence). Germline trimming cut 3 bases from V and 6 bases from J; bases unmatched to any gene: 6. DNA of the CDR3: TGTGCCAGCAGCTCCTGGACAGGAGGTCAGCCCCAGCATTTT. It encodes CASSSWTGGQPQHF.